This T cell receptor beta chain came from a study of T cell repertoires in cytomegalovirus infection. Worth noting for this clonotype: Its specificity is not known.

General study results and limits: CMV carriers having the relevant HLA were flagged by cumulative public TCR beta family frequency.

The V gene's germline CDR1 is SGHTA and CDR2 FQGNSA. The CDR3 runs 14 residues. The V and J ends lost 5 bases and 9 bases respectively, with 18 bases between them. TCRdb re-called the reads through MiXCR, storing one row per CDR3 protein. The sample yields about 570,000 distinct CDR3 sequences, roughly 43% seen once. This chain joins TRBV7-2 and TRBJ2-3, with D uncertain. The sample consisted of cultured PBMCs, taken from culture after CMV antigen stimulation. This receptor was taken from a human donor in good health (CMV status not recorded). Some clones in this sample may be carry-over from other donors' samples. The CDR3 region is CASSPPVLRETQYF. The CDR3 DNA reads TGTGCCAGCAGCCCCCCGGTGTTAAGGGAAACGCAGTATTTT.